Listed below are T cell receptor beta chains from one sample, sequenced in a study of blood T cell repertoires in COVID-19. Method: immunoSEQ multiplex PCR; TCRdb's copy keeps in-frame clones and lacks some. The table includes some 140,000 clones, approximately 81% detected once. Source material: peripheral blood. These receptors came from a woman aged 55-69 years with active or convalescent COVID-19. The CDR3 runs from the conserved cysteine through the conserved F or W. The D gene is left open where the match is weak. Rows give clone size only sometimes, using once, few, many, or a class for an expanded clone.

j_call v_call d_call clone_size cdr3_nt cdr3_aa
TRBJ1-3 TRBV7-9 . . TGTGCCAGCAGCTTAGGCGATCAGGGATCAGCATATTTT CASSLGDQGSAYF
TRBJ2-1 TRBV5-6 TRBD2 . TGTGCCAGCAGCTTGAGAGGGCTAGCGGGGGGCTTCAATGAGCAGTTCTTC CASSLRGLAGGFNEQFF
TRBJ1-1 TRBV19 TRBD1 . TGTGCCATTTCTTCTCCGGGACAGATGAACACTGAAGCTTTCTTT CAISSPGQMNTEAFF
TRBJ2-5 TRBV27 . . TGTGCCAGCAGTCCCCTCCCTCAGGGGCGAGGGGAGACCCAGTACTTC CASSPLPQGRGETQYF
TRBJ2-1 TRBV19 . . TGTGCCAGTAGTATCCGACGGTCTCAAGCGGGCCATGAGCAGTTCTTC CASSIRRSQAGHEQFF
TRBJ1-2 TRBV7-2 . . TGTGCCAGCAGCTTACGGGGGGCAGCGGGGTCTAACTATGGCTACACCTTC CASSLRGAAGSNYGYTF
TRBJ2-2 TRBV7-9 . . TGTGCCAGCAGCCACTTCACCGGGGAGCTGTTTTTT CASSHFTGELFF
TRBJ1-2 TRBV5-6 . . TGTGCCAGCAGCAAATACAGGGTGGGCGGCTACACCTTC CASSKYRVGGYTF
TRBJ1-1 TRBV19 TRBD1 once TGTGCCAGTAGTACCCCTCTCGGGGACAGAAACACTGAAGCTTTCTTT CASSTPLGDRNTEAFF
TRBJ2-1 TRBV9 TRBD2 . TGTGCCAGCAGCGTCCCCCTTGGGGCGGGAGGCCCGGGGGATGAGCAGTTCTTC CASSVPLGAGGPGDEQFF
TRBJ2-2 TRBV15 . . TGTGCCACCAGCAGAGACGGCAGGGGATACACCGGGGAGCTGTTTTTT CATSRDGRGYTGELFF
TRBJ1-3 TRBV7-3 . . TGTGCCAGCAGCTTCCTCCGGGGAGGGTATGGAAACACCATATATTTT CASSFLRGGYGNTIYF
TRBJ2-7 TRBV2 TRBD2 . TGTGCCAGCAGTCCCGGGACTAGCGGGCCCCAGTACTTC CASSPGTSGPQYF
TRBJ1-2 TRBV6-5 . . TGTGCCAGCAGCTCGAAAGAGGGGGGGATGGGCTACACCTTC CASSSKEGGMGYTF
TRBJ1-6 TRBV5-6 . . TGTGCCAGCAGCTTATCTCTCCCCAGGGATTCACCCCTCCACTTT CASSLSLPRDSPLHF
TRBJ2-1 TRBV5-5 . . TGTGCCAGCAGTTGGGGCACCTCATCCTACAATGAGCAGTTCTTC CASSWGTSSYNEQFF
TRBJ1-5 TRBV19 TRBD1 . TGTGCCAGTAGTGTCGACAGGGAGGGCAATCAGCCCCAGCATTTT CASSVDREGNQPQHF
TRBJ1-1 TRBV21-1 . . TGTGCCAGCCGGACAGGGGCTGGAAACACTGAAGCTTTCTTT CASRTGAGNTEAFF
TRBJ2-7 TRBV6-5 . few TGTGCCAGCAGTTCGGTGGTGAACTCCTACGAGCAGTACTTC CASSSVVNSYEQYF
TRBJ1-5 TRBV7-2 . . TGTGCCAGCAGCCCCCTCGGGGGTATAAGCAATCAGCCCCAGCATTTT CASSPLGGISNQPQHF
TRBJ2-7 TRBV7-9 TRBD1 . TGTGCCAGCAGCACGGGAATACCGGGACAGGGGTCCTACGAGCAGTACTTC CASSTGIPGQGSYEQYF
TRBJ2-1 TRBV7-3 . . TGTGCCAGCAGCTTAATATCCGTCCTAGGACAGATATACAATGAGCAGTTCTTC CASSLISVLGQIYNEQFF
TRBJ2-3 TRBV3-1/TRBV3-2 . . TGTGCCAGCACAGGCGGGGGCTGGGCACTTCGAACAGATACGCAGTATTTT CASTGGGWALRTDTQYF
TRBJ1-5 TRBV28 . . TGTGCCAGCAGCCCGGGGTTAAGTAATCAGCCCCAGCATTTT CASSPGLSNQPQHF
TRBJ2-2 TRBV3-1/TRBV3-2 . . TGTGCCAGCAGCCCAGTAGGAGGGGAGGACACCGGGGAGCTGTTTTTT CASSPVGGEDTGELFF
TRBJ2-3 TRBV5-1 . . TGCGCCAGCAGCCGCAGATCAGGAGGAGTAGATACGCAGTATTTT CASSRRSGGVDTQYF
TRBJ1-2 TRBV7-2 TRBD1 once TGTGCCAGCAGCCCCTCGAGTCAGGGGGCCGATGGCTACACCTTC CASSPSSQGADGYTF
TRBJ2-3 TRBV19 . . TGTGCCAGTAGTAGCGGGACAGATCCAGATACGCAGTATTTT CASSSGTDPDTQYF
TRBJ1-4 TRBV15 TRBD1 . TGTGCCACCAGCAGAGATAGACAGGGTGGGGAAAAACTGTTTTTT CATSRDRQGGEKLFF
TRBJ1-2 TRBV12-3/TRBV12-4 . . TGTGCCAGCCGAGGAGAAGGCTACACCTTC CASRGEGYTF
TRBJ1-1 TRBV2 . . TGTGCCAGCAGTCGGGACACGACTATGACTGAAGCTTTCTTT CASSRDTTMTEAFF
TRBJ1-6 TRBV2 . . TGTGCCAGCAGTATGGGGCTGGGGCGTGATTCACCCCTCCACTTT CASSMGLGRDSPLHF
TRBJ2-7 TRBV7-2 TRBD1 . TGTGCCAGCAGCCCACTGGGGACAGGGGATCGGGAGCAGTACTTC CASSPLGTGDREQYF
TRBJ2-3 TRBV6-5 TRBD2 . TGTGCCAGCAGTTACCGCGGACTAGCCCCAAATCATACGCAGTATTTT CASSYRGLAPNHTQYF
TRBJ1-3 TRBV28 . . TGTGCCAGCAGTTTTCCGGGACTCGGAAACACCATATATTTT CASSFPGLGNTIYF
TRBJ1-2 TRBV5-1 . . TGCGCCAGCAGCTTGGGGGGCCTCAGCTATGGCTACACCTTC CASSLGGLSYGYTF
TRBJ2-1 TRBV18 TRBD2 . TGTGCCAGCTCACCCTTCGGAGCGGGAGAGGCCCAGTTCTTC CASSPFGAGEAQFF
TRBJ2-6 TRBV7-2 TRBD2 few TGTGCCAGCAGCTTAGGGGGACTAGCGGGAGGGGCCAACGTCCTGACTTTC CASSLGGLAGGANVLTF
TRBJ2-7 TRBV5-6 TRBD1 . TGTGCCAGCAGCTTGGCAGGTGAATGGACAGGGACCATTTACTACGAGCAGTACTTC CASSLAGEWTGTIYYEQYF
TRBJ2-7 TRBV5-8 . . TGTGCCAGCAGCTTGGGCCGTCCCTTGAATCGGGAGCAGTACTTC CASSLGRPLNREQYF
TRBJ2-1 TRBV5-1 TRBD2 . TGCGCCAGCACAAAAGCGGGACTAGCGTCGTACAATGAGCAGTTCTTC CASTKAGLASYNEQFF
TRBJ2-5 TRBV29-1 . . TGCAGCGTTGAAGATCTATTAGCCAGGCCGACTATCGGGGAGACCCAGTACTTC CSVEDLLARPTIGETQYF
TRBJ2-1 TRBV4-3 . . TGCGCCAGCAGCCAAGAGGAGGGAGGTTACAATGAGCAGTTCTTC CASSQEEGGYNEQFF
TRBJ2-7 TRBV7-2 . few TGTGCCAGCAGCTGGACTGCCACCCTCTCCTACGAGCAGTACTTC CASSWTATLSYEQYF
TRBJ2-6 TRBV10-2 TRBD2 . TGCGCCAGCAGTGATGGAGCGGGGGGCCGATTCTCTGGGGCCAACGTCCTGACTTTC CASSDGAGGRFSGANVLTF
TRBJ1-6 TRBV6-2/TRBV6-3 . . TGTGCCAGCAGTTACTCGAGGAGCGGTACGGATTCACCCCTCCACTTT CASSYSRSGTDSPLHF
TRBJ2-2 TRBV11-2 TRBD1 . TGTGCCAGCAGCTTAGATACAGGGGGCCCCGGGGAGCTGTTTTTT CASSLDTGGPGELFF
TRBJ1-1 TRBV5-1 TRBD1 . TGCGCCAGCAGCTTGGCCGGGACAGGGGCTGAAGCTTTCTTT CASSLAGTGAEAFF
TRBJ1-4 TRBV5-4 . once TGTGCCAGCAGCTTGGGAACAGGGAATGAAAAACTGTTTTTT CASSLGTGNEKLFF
TRBJ1-1 TRBV7-9 . . TGTGCCAGCAGCCTTGACTATGGGGTAGCTTTCTTT CASSLDYGVAFF
TRBJ2-1 TRBV5-6 TRBD2 . TGTGCCAGCAGCCCCTTAGCGGGAGGTAAGCAGTTCTTC CASSPLAGGKQFF
TRBJ1-1 TRBV5-3 . once TGTGCCTTACACACATACGCGAACACTGAAGCTTTCTTT CALHTYANTEAFF